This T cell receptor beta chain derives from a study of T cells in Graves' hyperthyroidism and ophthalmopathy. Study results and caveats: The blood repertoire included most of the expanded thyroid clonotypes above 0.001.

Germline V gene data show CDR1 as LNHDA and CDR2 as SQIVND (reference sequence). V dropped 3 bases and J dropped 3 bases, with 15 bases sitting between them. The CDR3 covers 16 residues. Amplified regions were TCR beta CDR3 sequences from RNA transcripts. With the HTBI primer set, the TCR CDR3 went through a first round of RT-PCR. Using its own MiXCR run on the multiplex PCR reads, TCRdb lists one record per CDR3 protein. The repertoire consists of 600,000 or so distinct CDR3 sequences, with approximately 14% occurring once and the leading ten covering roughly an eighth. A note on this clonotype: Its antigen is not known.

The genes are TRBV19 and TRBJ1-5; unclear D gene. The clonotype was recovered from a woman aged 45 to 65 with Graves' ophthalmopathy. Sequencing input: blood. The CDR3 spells CASSIKTPTDNQPQHF. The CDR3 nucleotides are TGTGCCAGTAGTATCAAGACACCCACGGACAATCAGCCCCAGCATTTT.